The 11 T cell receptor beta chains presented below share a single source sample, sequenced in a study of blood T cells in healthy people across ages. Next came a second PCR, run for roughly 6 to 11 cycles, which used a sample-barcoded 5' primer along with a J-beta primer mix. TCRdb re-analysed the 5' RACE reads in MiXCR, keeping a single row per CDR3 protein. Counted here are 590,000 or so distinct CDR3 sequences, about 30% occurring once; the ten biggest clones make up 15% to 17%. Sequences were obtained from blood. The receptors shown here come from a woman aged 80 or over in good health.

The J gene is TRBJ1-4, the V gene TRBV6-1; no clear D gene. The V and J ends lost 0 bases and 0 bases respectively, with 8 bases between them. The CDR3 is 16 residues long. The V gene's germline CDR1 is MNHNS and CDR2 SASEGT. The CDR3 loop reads CASSEAGFPTNEKLFF. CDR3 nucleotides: TGTGCCAGCAGTGAAGCGGGGTTTCCAACTAATGAAAAACTGTTTTTT.

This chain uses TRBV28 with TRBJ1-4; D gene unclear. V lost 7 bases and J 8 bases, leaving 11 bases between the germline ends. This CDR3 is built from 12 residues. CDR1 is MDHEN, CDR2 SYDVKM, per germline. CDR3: CASTREEEKLFF. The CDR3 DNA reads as TGTGCCAGCACCCGGGAAGAGGAAAAACTGTTTTTT.

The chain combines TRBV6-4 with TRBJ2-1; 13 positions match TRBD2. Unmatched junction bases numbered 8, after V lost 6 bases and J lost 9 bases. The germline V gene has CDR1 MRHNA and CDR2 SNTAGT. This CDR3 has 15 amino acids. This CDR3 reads CASSRTSGSEGEQFF. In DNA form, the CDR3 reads TGTGCCAGCAGCCGGACTAGCGGGAGCGAGGGTGAGCAGTTCTTC.

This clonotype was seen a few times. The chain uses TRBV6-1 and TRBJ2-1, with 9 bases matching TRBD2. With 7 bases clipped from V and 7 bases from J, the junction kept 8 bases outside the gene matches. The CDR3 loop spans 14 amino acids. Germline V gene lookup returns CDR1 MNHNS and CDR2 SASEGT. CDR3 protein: CASNGGGARNEQFF. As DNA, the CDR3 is TGTGCCAGCAACGGCGGGGGGGCTCGGAATGAGCAGTTCTTC.

This chain's CDR3 is CASSMQTYTEAFF. The DNA for the CDR3 is TGTGCCAGCAGCATGCAGACTTACACTGAAGCTTTCTTT. The chain has TRBV6-2 or TRBV6-3 and TRBJ1-1; no clear D. Trimming took off 6 bases at V and 3 bases at J, with 11 bases between the two ends. CDR1 and CDR2 from the germline V gene are MNHEY and SVGEGT. This CDR3 contains 13 residues.

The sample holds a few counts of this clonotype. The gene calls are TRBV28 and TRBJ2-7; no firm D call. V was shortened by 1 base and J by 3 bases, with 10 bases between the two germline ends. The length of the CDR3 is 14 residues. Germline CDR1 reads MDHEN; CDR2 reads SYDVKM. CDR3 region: CASSLSGLLYEQYF. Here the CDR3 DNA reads TGTGCCAGCAGTTTATCCGGCCTGCTCTACGAGCAGTACTTC.

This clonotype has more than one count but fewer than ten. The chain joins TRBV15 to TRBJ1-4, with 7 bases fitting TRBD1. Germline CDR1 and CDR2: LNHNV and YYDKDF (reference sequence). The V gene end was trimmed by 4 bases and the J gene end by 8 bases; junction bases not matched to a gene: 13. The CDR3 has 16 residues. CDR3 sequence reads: CATSTIGGSREEKLFF. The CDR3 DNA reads TGTGCCACCAGCACTATAGGGGGCTCAAGGGAGGAAAAACTGTTTTTT.

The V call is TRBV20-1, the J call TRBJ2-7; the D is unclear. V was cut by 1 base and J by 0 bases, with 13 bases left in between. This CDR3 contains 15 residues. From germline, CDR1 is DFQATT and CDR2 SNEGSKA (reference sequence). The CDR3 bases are TGCAGTGCTAGAGGAACGGCCAGAAGCTCCTACGAGCAGTACTTC. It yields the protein CSARGTARSSYEQYF.

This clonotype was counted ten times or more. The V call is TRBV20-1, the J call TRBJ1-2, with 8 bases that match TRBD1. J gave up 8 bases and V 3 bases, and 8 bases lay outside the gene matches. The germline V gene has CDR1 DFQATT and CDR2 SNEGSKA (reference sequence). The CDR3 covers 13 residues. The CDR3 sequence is CSARDRVNGGYTF. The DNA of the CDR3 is TGCAGTGCTAGGGACAGGGTCAATGGAGGCTACACCTTC.

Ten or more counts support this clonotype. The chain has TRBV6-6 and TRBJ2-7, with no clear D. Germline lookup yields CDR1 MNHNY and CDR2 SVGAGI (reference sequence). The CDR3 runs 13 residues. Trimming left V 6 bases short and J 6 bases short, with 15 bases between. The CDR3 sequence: CASSPRSSGEQYF. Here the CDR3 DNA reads TGTGCCAGCAGCCCCCGCTCCTCGGGCGAGCAGTACTTC.

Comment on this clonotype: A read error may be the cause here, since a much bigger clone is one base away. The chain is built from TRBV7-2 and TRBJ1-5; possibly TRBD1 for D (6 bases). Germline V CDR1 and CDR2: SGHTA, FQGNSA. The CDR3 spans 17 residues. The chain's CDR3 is CAGSLRPKAGDLQPQHF. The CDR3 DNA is TGTGCCGGCAGCTTACGCCCAAAAGCAGGGGACCTTCAGCCCCAGCATTTT.